Shown below are 22 T cell receptor beta chains from a single sample sequenced in a study of blood T cells in healthy people across ages. Primers used in a second PCR of about 7 to 12 cycles were a sample-barcoded 5' primer and a J-beta primer mix. TCRdb recomputed calls from the 5' RACE reads with MiXCR, one row per CDR3 protein. The data contain fewer than 1 million distinct CDR3 sequences, roughly 44% of them singletons. Sequencing was carried out using blood. The receptors originated from a man aged 60 to 75 in good health.

This clonotype was recorded a few times. This sequence joins TRBV6-1 and TRBJ2-7; no reliable D call. Trimming shortened V by 0 bases and J by 3 bases, and 12 bases separated the two germline ends. Germline loops: CDR1 MNHNS, CDR2 SASEGT. CDR3 size: 15 residues. The CDR3 reads CASSEAPGSLYEQYF. CDR3 nucleotide sequence: TGTGCCAGCAGTGAAGCGCCGGGTTCCCTCTACGAGCAGTACTTC.

The V gene is TRBV12-3 or TRBV12-4, the J gene TRBJ2-3, with 7 bases that match TRBD1. The CDR3 contains 14 residues. With 5 bases clipped from V and 5 bases from J, the junction kept 7 bases outside the gene matches. The CDR3 loop reads CASSRTGVGDTQYF. CDR3 sequence (DNA): TGTGCCAGCAGTCGCACAGGGGTGGGAGATACGCAGTATTTT.

This clonotype was counted only a few times. The chain employs TRBV12-3 or TRBV12-4 and TRBJ1-5, with 7 bases matching TRBD1. V was clipped by 2 bases and J by 7 bases; unmatched bases: 8. The CDR3 consists of 15 residues. CDR3 sequence: CASSLSVGGGQPQHF. The CDR3 DNA sequence: TGTGCCAGCAGTTTAAGTGTAGGGGGCGGGCAGCCCCAGCATTTT.

The CDR3 here is CATSRDRFPDTQYF. The DNA of the CDR3 is TGTGCCACCAGCAGGGACAGGTTCCCAGATACGCAGTATTTT. J is TRBJ2-3 and V is TRBV15, with 7 bases aligning to TRBD1. Germline CDR1 LNHNV, CDR2 YYDKDF (reference sequence). The CDR3 extends over 14 amino acids. With V trimmed by 3 bases and J by 4 bases, 4 bases remained unmatched. The whole variable domain, filled in from reference TRBV15 and TRBJ2-3, reads DAMVIQNPRYQVTQFGKPVTLSCSQTLNHNVMYWYQQKSSQAPKLLFHYYDKDFNNEADTPDNFQSRRPNTSFCFLDIRSPGLGDTAMYLCATSRDRFPDTQYFGPGTRLTVL.

This chain joins TRBV20-1 and TRBJ2-1; the match to TRBD1 covers 10 bases. Unmatched junction bases numbered 13, after V lost 0 bases and J lost 8 bases. This CDR3 is 17 amino acids long. The V gene's germline CDR1 is DFQATT and CDR2 SNEGSKA (reference sequence). CDR3 nucleotides: TGCAGTGCTAGAGACCCCGGGACAGGGGCTGGGTTAGATGAGCAGTTCTTC. It codes for CSARDPGTGAGLDEQFF.

The sample holds a few counts of this clonotype. The rearrangement uses TRBV7-3 and TRBJ2-2; D gene uncertain. The CDR3 runs to 14 residues. Germline values: CDR1 SGHTA, CDR2 FQGTGA. V gave up 4 bases and J gave up 5 bases, with 11 bases separating them. The CDR3 loop is CASSYSQQTGELFF. The CDR3 region has the DNA TGTGCCAGCAGCTACTCACAGCAAACCGGGGAGCTGTTTTTT.

The chain joins TRBV6-5 to TRBJ2-2, with 10 bases matching TRBD1. Germline CDR1 MNHEY, CDR2 SVGAGI. V lost 8 bases and J lost 3; bases outside the gene matches: 3. CDR3 length: 14 amino acids. CDR3 sequence: CASGDRGDTGELFF. The CDR3 DNA sequence: TGTGCCAGCGGGGACAGGGGCGACACCGGGGAGCTGTTTTTT.

The V call is TRBV10-3, the J call TRBJ2-5; tentative D call: TRBD1 (5 bases). The CDR3 is 12 residues long. Trimming pared 11 bases from V and 11 bases from J, leaving 21 bases between. Per the germline V gene, CDR1 is ENHRY and CDR2 is SYGVKD. CDR3 sequence: CAVVVGVNEQYF. The CDR3 coding sequence is TGTGCCGTAGTAGTAGGGGTCAATGAGCAGTACTTC.

CDR3 loop: CASSLGPTNTQYF. CDR3 DNA sequence: TGTGCCAGCAGCTTAGGCCCAACTAATACGCAGTATTTT. The chain links TRBV11-2 to TRBJ2-3; D unclear. Germline values: CDR1 SGHAT, CDR2 FQNNGV. Trimming shortened V by 1 base and J by 7 bases, and 9 bases separated the two germline ends. The CDR3 is 13 residues long. The variable domain in full, with the rest retrieved from reference TRBV11-2 and TRBJ2-3, is EAGVAQSPRYKIIEKRQSVAFWCNPISGHATLYWYQQILGQGPKLLIQFQNNGVVDDSQLPKDRFSAERLKGVDSTLKIQPAKLEDSAVYLCASSLGPTNTQYFGPGTRLTVL.

The sample holds many counts of this clonotype. Mismatch with germline at one junction end may stem from a read error. V is TRBV2 and J is TRBJ2-3, with 8 bases that match TRBD2. The CDR3 spans 14 residues. Germline V gene lookup returns CDR1 SNHLY and CDR2 FYNNEI. Here the CDR3 DNA reads TGTGCCAGCAGAGAAGCGGGGGACCTTGATACGCAGTATTTT. Amino acids: CASREAGDLDTQYF.

J is TRBJ1-4 and V is TRBV20-1, with 7 bases lining up with TRBD1. Per germline, CDR1 DFQATT and CDR2 SNEGSKA (reference sequence). V lost 5 bases and J lost 4; bases outside the gene matches: 7. The CDR3 sequence is 14 residues long. The chain's CDR3 is CSAQAGTDNEKLFF. CDR3 bases: TGCAGTGCTCAAGCCGGGACAGATAATGAAAAACTGTTTTTT.

This clonotype was seen a handful of times. Here the CDR3 reads CASSIQGSDTQYF. DNA of the CDR3: TGCGCCAGCAGTATACAGGGCTCAGATACGCAGTATTTT. V usage is TRBV4-1 and J usage is TRBJ2-3; weak D call: TRBD1 (6 bases). Trimming removed 6 bases at V and 4 bases at J, with 11 bases between. The germline gives CDR1 MGHRA, CDR2 YSYEKL. This CDR3 comprises 13 residues.

This clonotype was seen a single time. The rearrangement links TRBV5-6 to TRBJ2-5, with D unclear. This CDR3 has 13 residues. Trimming pared 3 bases from V and 5 bases from J, leaving 11 bases between. The germline gives CDR1 SGHDT, CDR2 YYEEEE. The CDR3 nucleotides are TGTGCCAGCAGCTCGATGAGCTTCGAGACCCAGTACTTC. Translating it yields CASSSMSFETQYF.

The chain couples TRBV5-1 to TRBJ2-5; TRBD1 aligns across 7 bases. CDR1 SGHRS and CDR2 YFSETQ come from the germline V gene. The CDR3 length is 16 residues. V trimming: 0 bases; J trimming: 2 bases; junction bases outside the gene matches: 7. CDR3 residues: CASSLEVRGNQETQYF. The CDR3 DNA follows: TGCGCCAGCAGCTTGGAGGTCAGGGGGAATCAAGAGACCCAGTACTTC. The whole variable domain, remainder taken from reference TRBV5-1 and TRBJ2-5, is KAGVTQTPRYLIKTRGQQVTLSCSPISGHRSVSWYQQTPGQGLQFLFEYFSETQRNKGNFPGRFSGRQFSNSRSEMNVSTLELGDSALYLCASSLEVRGNQETQYFGPGTRLLVL.

J is TRBJ1-4 and V is TRBV2; D may be TRBD1 (5 bases). Looked up from germline, CDR1 is SNHLY and CDR2 is FYNNEI. The germline V and J ends were trimmed by 7 bases and 11 bases, with 23 bases remaining between them. The CDR3 is 15 amino acids. This CDR3 reads CASTLNPGEGRKLFF. CDR3 sequence (DNA): TGTGCCAGCACCCTAAACCCGGGCGAGGGGAGGAAACTGTTTTTT.

This clonotype was recorded a few times. The rearrangement joins TRBV10-3 to TRBJ2-7; TRBD2 aligns across 10 bases. J lost 7 bases, V lost 2 bases, and 5 bases had no gene match. This CDR3 is 14 amino acids long. Germline assignment: CDR1 ENHRY and CDR2 SYGVKD. CDR3 region: CAISESGGAREQYF. CDR3 coding DNA: TGTGCCATCAGTGAGAGCGGGGGGGCAAGGGAGCAGTACTTC.

The chain recombines TRBV27 with TRBJ2-3; D might be TRBD2 (5 bases). Germline values: CDR1 MNHEY, CDR2 SMNVEV (reference sequence). Trimming removed 4 bases at V and 2 bases at J, with 19 bases between. The CDR3 runs to 17 residues. CDR3 sequence reads: CASSSIRIVGDTDTQYF. CDR3 nucleotides: TGTGCCAGCAGTTCTATTAGGATTGTGGGAGACACAGATACGCAGTATTTT.

The chain joins TRBV6-2 or TRBV6-3 to TRBJ2-1; 9 nucleotides agree with TRBD1. Per the germline V gene, CDR1 is MNHEY and CDR2 is SVGEGT. The CDR3 contains 15 residues. V trimming: 6 bases; J trimming: 6 bases; junction bases outside the gene matches: 9. CDR3 sequence reads: CASSRPGTGSNEQFF. CDR3 bases: TGTGCCAGCAGCCGTCCCGGGACAGGGAGCAATGAGCAGTTCTTC.

Details on this clonotype: This is likely a read error, given that the CDR3 carries no conserved phenylalanine or tryptophan at its end. The DNA is omitted, as the CDR3 cannot be located on it reliably, and the CDR3 follows TCRdb's listing. The genes are TRBV20-1 and TRBJ2-1; the D call TRBD1 from the table was never checked on the DNA. Ends included, the CDR3 has 15 residues. Germline assignment: CDR1 DFQATT and CDR2 SNEGSKA (reference sequence). The CDR3 sequence: CSARALGAYGYTFGS.

This clonotype was counted between two and nine times. The chain is built from TRBV7-9 and TRBJ2-1, with 7 bases that match TRBD2. CDR3 length: 14 residues. With 6 bases clipped from V and 5 bases from J, the junction kept 7 bases outside the gene matches. Germline CDR1 reads SEHNR; CDR2 reads FQNEAQ (reference sequence). The CDR3 region has the DNA TGTGCCAGCAGAGGTGGGGGGGTGGACAATGAGCAGTTCTTC. Translation: CASRGGGVDNEQFF.

This clonotype was seen a single time. CDR3 bases: TGTGCCAGCAGCGCACTCCGCGGACAGGGGAATGAGCAGTTCTTC. Translation gives CASSALRGQGNEQFF. The V call is TRBV3-1, the J call TRBJ2-1, with 9 bases matching TRBD1. V shed 5 bases, J shed 7 bases, and the junction held 9 bases outside the gene matches. The CDR3 extends over 15 amino acids. The germline V gene has CDR1 LGHDT and CDR2 YNNKEL (reference sequence).

The chain links TRBV25-1 to TRBJ1-2, with D unresolved. This CDR3 has 13 amino acids. V was trimmed by 1 base and J by 4 bases, leaving 7 bases between them. CDR1 and CDR2 (germline): MGHDK, SYGVNS. The CDR3 protein is CASSESVFYGYTF. CDR3 bases: TGTGCCAGCAGTGAATCTGTATTCTATGGCTACACCTTC.